The T cell receptor (beta chain) under discussion was sequenced for a study of blood T cells in healthy people across ages. Study-level points and caveats: A roughly linear fall in TCR beta diversity per million T cells was seen with increasing age.

A second PCR, run for roughly 7 to 12 cycles, used a sample-barcoded 5' primer plus a J-beta primer mix. A template-switch adaptor that had 12 random nucleotides put a tag on each cDNA molecule. Paired-end reads containing CDR3 totaled no fewer than 3 million for each sample. A single record per CDR3 protein comes from TCRdb applying MiXCR to the 5' RACE reads. Of more than 650,000 distinct CDR3 sequences listed, about 48% are singletons. CDR1 and CDR2 (germline): SGHTA, FQGTGA. This CDR3 spans 13 amino acids. For this clonotype: Its matching antigen is unknown.

This sequence joins TRBV7-3 and TRBJ2-5; a weak D match, TRBD1 (5 bases). TRBJ2-7 matches the DNA end more closely, so the J call is doubtful. Sample: blood. The sequence came from an older man in good health. Written as DNA, the CDR3 is TGTGCCAGCAGCTCCTATCCCAGGGACGAGCAGTACTTC. This codes for CASSSYPRDEQYF.